This TCR beta chain was sequenced during a study of T cell responses to AZD1222 COVID-19 vaccine. This CDR3 has 13 amino acids. V was pared by 3 bases and J by 0 bases, with 5 bases between. The V gene's germline CDR1 is WNHNN and CDR2 SYGVQD (reference sequence). This table comes from immunoSEQ multiplex PCR, and its TCRdb copy is limited to in-frame clones, with some not included. The sample records over 130,000 clones, roughly 94% being singletons. The chain has TRBV10-1 and TRBJ2-5, with D perhaps TRBD2 (5 bases). The material was peripheral blood, obtained on day 0 of AZD1222 vaccination. The TCR comes from an adult in good health. CDR3 loop: CASSDGNQETQYF. As DNA, the CDR3 is TGCGCCAGCAGTGACGGGAACCAAGAGACCCAGTACTTC.